This TCR beta chain stems from a study of identical twins (TCRdb year 2016). As for the study more broadly: To test whether fetal clonotypes persist, this study deep-sequenced TCR alpha and beta repertoires from monozygotic twins, from unrelated adults of various ages, and from cord blood. Replicate twin experiments were performed at different times using different library preparation protocols to rule out contamination. Results the study describes overall, beyond this receptor: Fewer insertions were carried by abundant cord blood beta clonotypes; a weaker similar trend was observed in young adult naive repertoires, while no such trend was observed in memory repertoires. In monozygotic twins, recombination models systematically underestimated out-of-frame TCR alpha sharing, but the models matched the sharing seen between unrelated individuals. Compared with coincidental sharing between unrelated individuals, an excess of low generation-probability sequences was observed among out-of-frame TCR alpha sequences shared between twins. Because the same donors could not be followed over many years, the conclusions depended on cross-sectional statistical analysis. The excess sharing between twins in beta out-of-frame sequences was weaker because fewer shared sequences reduced the signal-to-noise ratio. Zero-insertion analyses could be partly confounded by invariant T cells such as MAIT and iNKT, though diverse VJ usage argued against such confounding for most clonotypes.

To note about this clonotype: There is no known antigen for this receptor. No base quality information exists; no much larger clone differs at one position.

Every donor in the study was a healthy Caucasian. The twin cohort consisted of three pairs of female monozygotic twins, all aged 18 to 29 years. CD4+ and CD8+ T cell populations were isolated with positive isolation kits from Invitrogen. CDR1 and CDR2, per the germline V gene (reference sequence), are DFQATT and SNEGSKA. The CDR3 runs 15 residues from the cysteine to the valine. CDR3 DNA is the only sequence kept; it has 45 bases, read in frame from the first base. For this chain, trimming is 6 bases at the V end and 4 bases at the J end, and the number of junction bases without a gene match is 10. The method was 5' RACE. For sequencing, an Illumina HiSeq 2000 was employed. A universal primer binding site was added through template switching, and the final cDNA carried a unique molecular identifier so that TCR cDNA molecules could be counted accurately. Specific primers in the conserved constant-segment region were used to synthesize first-strand cDNA for TCR alpha and beta chains. To control for contamination, every cDNA library was double barcoded, receiving both a SMART-Mk sample barcode and Illumina barcodes. TruSeq adapter sequences, together with Illumina sample barcodes, were added in two successive PCR steps. The Illumina HiSeq platform was used with custom primers to sequence TCR alpha and beta cDNA libraries. On the authors' methods: MiGEC was used to process raw reads and extract unique molecular identifiers, and MiXCR was used to find CDR3 positions. For each individual, recombination models were inferred using an EM algorithm with the repgenHMM and IGoR tools. Shared clonotypes were analyzed with the tcR package in R, and sharing was normalized by the product of cloneset sizes. Out-of-frame nonproductive sequences were analyzed to study raw recombination free of thymic and clonal selection effects. TCRdb redid the processing of the public reads, applying fastp at Q25 and MiXCR, and retained in-frame beta chains. All rows with the same CDR3 protein become a single entry with the most common DNA and genes. The V and J calls shown here were made by TCRdb, not taken from the authors' results. For this sample the table gives 510,000 or so distinct CDR3 sequences, of which roughly 15% were detected only once. The ten largest clonotypes hold roughly 0.43% of the sample.

These data also formed part of another study, on yellow fever vaccine responses in identical twins. Per the second study: The T cell response to vaccination in identical twins was reported by the authors to appear partly convergent and partly personalized. In identical twins, the study followed T cell clones that responded to the vaccine with precision.

Sequencing was performed on CD4+ T cells sorted from blood. The receptor chain draws on TRBV20-1 and TRBJ2-7; the junction holds 12 bases that match TRBD1. The sequence came from a woman aged 18 to 35 in good health. The CDR3 region: CSAQKGTGGWYEQYV. In nucleotide form, the sequence is TGCAGTGCGCAGAAGGGGACAGGGGGCTGGTACGAGCAGTACGTC.